This entry is about one T cell receptor (beta chain). Its antigen is currently unknown. The entry originates in a study of T cell responses to AZD1222 COVID-19 vaccine. General study points: Seropositive at baseline were only a handful of AZD1222 recipients. Repertoires were collected only later (after the peak T cell response had occurred). CD4 TCRs associated with vaccination spanned spike, dominating at 160-218 and 743-854. Donors were chiefly white British, with a greater number of females, and clonal diversity was perhaps underestimated.

Some clones are missing from TCRdb's copy, which holds only in-frame ones; the method was immunoSEQ multiplex PCR. The sample has roughly 80,000 clones, more than 75% seen once. The CDR3 totals 12 residues. V lost 5 bases, J lost 14 bases, and 13 bases lay in between. The germline V gene encodes CDR1 SGHTA and CDR2 FQGNSA. The sequencing here drew on peripheral blood, taken on day 0 of MenACWY control vaccination. This sequence originates from an adult in good health. V and J are TRBV7-2 and TRBJ1-6, with a weak D call TRBD1 (5 bases). The CDR3 spells CASSLTVKTLHF. CDR3 DNA sequence: TGTGCCAGCAGCCTGACAGTTAAGACCCTCCACTTT.